Below, one TCR beta chain is given with its context. Its target is unknown. These data belong to a study of breast tumors, draining lymph nodes, adjacent tissues. Broader study findings: The lymph node origin of tumor T cells was framed as consistent with a hypothesis, not demonstrated. Tumor TCR diversity was below lymph nodes but above nontumor tissue. Luminal-like breast cancer showed significantly higher tumor–nontumor repertoire similarity than basal-like.

Trimming cost V 1 base and J 0 bases, with 9 bases left between them. The germline CDR1 and CDR2 sequences are DFQATT and SNEGSKA (reference sequence). The CDR3 sequence is 14 residues long. MiXCR, run by TCRdb on the multiplex PCR reads, gives a single entry per CDR3 protein. Of some 14,000 distinct CDR3 sequences listed, roughly 60% are singletons. The chain links TRBV20-1 to TRBJ1-2; possible D gene TRBD1, 5 bases. This sequence was found in a female donor with breast cancer. Some clones in this sample may be carry-over from other donors' samples. Sequences were obtained from tumor-adjacent breast tissue. The CDR3 sequence: CSARGDGSNYGYTF. The CDR3 DNA reads as TGCAGTGCTAGAGGGGACGGATCTAACTATGGCTACACCTTC.